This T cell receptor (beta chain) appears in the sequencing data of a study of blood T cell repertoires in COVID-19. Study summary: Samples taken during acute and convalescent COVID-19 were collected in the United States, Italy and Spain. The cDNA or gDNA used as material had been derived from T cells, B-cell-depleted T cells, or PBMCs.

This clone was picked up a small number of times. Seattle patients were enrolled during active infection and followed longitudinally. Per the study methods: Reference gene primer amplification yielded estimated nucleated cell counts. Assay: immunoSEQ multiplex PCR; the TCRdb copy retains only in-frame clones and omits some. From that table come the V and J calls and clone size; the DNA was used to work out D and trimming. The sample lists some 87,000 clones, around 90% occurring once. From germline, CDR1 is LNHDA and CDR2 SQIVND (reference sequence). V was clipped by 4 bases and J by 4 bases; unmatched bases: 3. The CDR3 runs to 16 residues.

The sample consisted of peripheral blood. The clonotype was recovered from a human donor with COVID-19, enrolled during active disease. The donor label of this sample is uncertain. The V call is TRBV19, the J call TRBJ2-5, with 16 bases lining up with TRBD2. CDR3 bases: TGTGCCAGTAGTAAGGGACTAGCGGGAGGGGGAGAGACCCAGTACTTC. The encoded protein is CASSKGLAGGGETQYF.